This is a list of T cell receptor beta chains from one sample in a study of neoadjuvant anti-PD-1 for oral cavity cancer. Some clones are missing from TCRdb's copy, which holds only in-frame ones; the method was immunoSEQ multiplex PCR. The table shows 33,000 or so clones, with roughly 80% occurring only once. Sample: PBMCs, taken after nivolumab (anti-PD-1) treatment. These receptors were obtained from a person aged 35-80 years with oral cavity squamous cell carcinoma. The CDR3 runs from the conserved cysteine through the conserved F or W. The D gene is left open where the match is weak. Clone size is given for some rows only: seen once, a few or many times, or a class if the clone is expanded.

d_call: TRBD1
j_call: TRBJ1-1
v_call: TRBV9
clone_size: -
cdr3_aa: CASSSGQGAIGNTEAFF
cdr3_nt: TGTGCCAGCAGCTCGGGACAGGGCGCGATTGGGAACACTGAAGCTTTCTTT

d_call: -
j_call: TRBJ1-2
v_call: TRBV15
clone_size: -
cdr3_aa: CATSRETANPYGYTF
cdr3_nt: TGTGCCACCAGCAGAGAAACCGCTAACCCTTATGGCTACACCTTC

d_call: -
j_call: TRBJ1-1
v_call: TRBV15
clone_size: -
cdr3_aa: CATSRGYGEGNTEAFF
cdr3_nt: TGTGCCACCAGCAGAGGCTACGGGGAGGGGAACACTGAAGCTTTCTTT

d_call: -
j_call: TRBJ1-5
v_call: TRBV19
clone_size: few
cdr3_aa: CASTTGTHVSGPQHF
cdr3_nt: TGTGCCAGTACCACCGGGACGCATGTATCAGGGCCCCAGCATTTT

d_call: -
j_call: TRBJ1-5
v_call: TRBV4-3
clone_size: -
cdr3_aa: CASSQVVSIGGQADQPQHF
cdr3_nt: TGCGCCAGCAGCCAAGTTGTCTCGATAGGGGGTCAGGCAGATCAGCCCCAGCATTTT

d_call: -
j_call: TRBJ1-6
v_call: TRBV19
clone_size: -
cdr3_aa: CASSTGTAPNSPLHF
cdr3_nt: TGTGCCAGTAGTACCGGGACGGCTCCCAATTCACCCCTCCACTTT

d_call: -
j_call: TRBJ1-1
v_call: TRBV25-1
clone_size: -
cdr3_aa: CASSELVNTEAFF
cdr3_nt: TGTGCCAGCAGTGAATTGGTGAACACTGAAGCTTTCTTT

d_call: -
j_call: TRBJ1-1
v_call: TRBV4-2
clone_size: -
cdr3_aa: CASSQERQIEAFF
cdr3_nt: TGTGCCAGCAGCCAAGAAAGACAGATTGAAGCTTTCTTT

d_call: TRBD1
j_call: TRBJ2-7
v_call: TRBV7-9
clone_size: -
cdr3_aa: CASSPSLGTGVSEQYF
cdr3_nt: TGTGCCAGCAGCCCTAGCCTCGGGACAGGGGTCTCCGAGCAGTACTTC

d_call: TRBD1
j_call: TRBJ2-7
v_call: TRBV5-1
clone_size: once
cdr3_aa: CASSFDRQGSYEQYF
cdr3_nt: TGCGCCAGCAGCTTTGACAGACAGGGTTCCTACGAGCAGTACTTC

d_call: TRBD2
j_call: TRBJ2-3
v_call: TRBV2
clone_size: -
cdr3_aa: CASSHPTSGGEDTQYF
cdr3_nt: TGTGCCAGCAGTCATCCGACTAGCGGGGGAGAGGATACGCAGTATTTT